This paragraph reports one T cell receptor (beta chain). This specimen belongs to a study of patients and donors after allogeneic stem cell transplantation. Germline V gene lookup returns CDR1 DFQATT and CDR2 SNEGSKA (reference sequence). The CDR3 covers 14 residues. V lost 0 bases, J lost 3 bases, and 9 bases lay in between. TCRdb ran MiXCR on the RT-PCR reads and lists one entry per CDR3 protein. This sample has about 410,000 distinct CDR3 sequences; 16% occur once, and the top ten carry less than 8%. The specimen sequenced was blood, either unsorted or a sorted T cell fraction (not recorded which). The V call is TRBV20-1, the J call TRBJ1-5, with a weak D call TRBD1 (5 bases). The source of this sequence is a human donor who was either an allogeneic HSCT recipient or a stem cell or donor lymphocyte infusion donor (not recorded which). It is not recorded whose cells these are; they may come from a transplant donor. CDR3 nucleotides: TGCAGTGCTAGAGATGAGGGGTCCAATCAGCCCCAGCATTTT. Translated, it gives CSARDEGSNQPQHF.